The TCR beta chain under discussion was sequenced for a study of metastatic and nonmetastatic thyroid tumors. Points from the study as a whole: Malignant tumors reportedly showed significantly higher TCR beta diversity than benign nodules in both blood and tumor.

TCRdb re-called the PCR reads with MiXCR. Among around 19,000 clones listed, approximately 30% were seen once. Per germline, CDR1 SGHNT and CDR2 YYREEE (reference sequence). Trimming removed 3 bases from V and 0 bases from J, with 10 bases in between. This CDR3 is built from 15 residues. As concerns this clone: As yet, its antigen is unknown.

Among the patients, none had received any treatment before thyroid surgery. V usage is TRBV5-4 and J usage is TRBJ2-1; tentative D call: TRBD1 (6 bases). The clonotype originates from a female donor with papillary thyroid cancer or a benign thyroid nodule (not recorded which). Some clones in this sample may be carry-over from other donors' samples. Sequencing was carried out using blood. In nucleotides, the CDR3 is TGTGCCAGCAGCTGGGACATCATCTCCTACAATGAGCAGTTCTTC. It yields the protein CASSWDIISYNEQFF.